The rows below give T cell receptor beta chains drawn from one sample of a study of beta chain features in type 1 diabetes. Method: immunoSEQ multiplex PCR; TCRdb's copy keeps in-frame clones and lacks some. This sample has 280,000 or so clones, with 15% found just once. Sequenced sample: naive CD4+ T cells from blood. These receptors originate from a man aged 18 to 29 with type 1 diabetes. CDR3s include the opening cysteine and the closing phenylalanine or tryptophan. A D gene is named only where the DNA matches it firmly. Some rows have no size entry. The others give once, few or many, or a class for an expanded clone.

CDR3: CATSESRVWFGNEQFF; DNA: TGTGCCACCAGTGAGAGCAGGGTCTGGTTCGGGAATGAGCAGTTCTTC; size: .; D: .; J: TRBJ2-1; V: TRBV15
CDR3: CASSQAASGRTGELFF; DNA: TGTGCCAGCAGCCAAGCGGCTAGCGGGAGAACCGGGGAGCTGTTTTTT; size: few; D: TRBD2; J: TRBJ2-2; V: TRBV4-2
CDR3: CASSLVGGAARETQYF; DNA: TGTGCCAGCAGCTTAGTCGGCGGGGCGGCCCGGGAGACCCAGTACTTC; size: few; D: .; J: TRBJ2-5; V: TRBV11-2
CDR3: CAWSVAGFGQPQHF; DNA: TGTGCCTGGAGTGTAGCCGGGTTCGGTCAGCCCCAGCATTTT; size: few; D: .; J: TRBJ1-5; V: TRBV30
CDR3: CASSPQGGHYYEQYF; DNA: TGTGCCAGCAGCCCTCAGGGGGGTCATTACTACGAGCAGTACTTC; size: few; D: .; J: TRBJ2-7; V: TRBV28
CDR3: CASSLVEGYTEAFF; DNA: TGTGCCAGCAGCTTAGTTGAGGGTTACACTGAAGCTTTCTTT; size: .; D: .; J: TRBJ1-1; V: TRBV7-9
CDR3: CASSFWLAGGQGEQFF; DNA: TGCGCCAGCAGCTTTTGGCTAGCGGGGGGTCAGGGTGAGCAGTTCTTC; size: few; D: TRBD2; J: TRBJ2-1; V: TRBV5-1
CDR3: CASSLVGSGTGELFF; DNA: TGCGCCAGCAGCTTGGTAGGCTCGGGCACCGGGGAGCTGTTTTTT; size: few; D: .; J: TRBJ2-2; V: TRBV5-1
CDR3: CASSPRDRGHNEQFF; DNA: TGTGCCAGCAGTCCTCGGGACAGGGGCCACAATGAGCAGTTCTTC; size: .; D: TRBD1; J: TRBJ2-1; V: TRBV28
CDR3: CASSPRVETQYF; DNA: TGTGCCAGCAGCCCCCGGGTGGAGACCCAGTACTTC; size: few; D: .; J: TRBJ2-5; V: TRBV28
CDR3: CASSRAGTAASAEQYF; DNA: TGTGCCAGTAGTAGAGCCGGGACAGCGGCGTCCGCTGAGCAGTACTTC; size: .; D: TRBD1; J: TRBJ2-7; V: TRBV19
CDR3: CASSLQNSHEQFF; DNA: TGTGCCAGCAGCTTGCAGAACAGTCATGAGCAGTTCTTC; size: few; D: .; J: TRBJ2-1; V: TRBV5-4
CDR3: CASSPPSGDHSKGLEQFF; DNA: TGTGCCAGCTCACCACCGAGCGGGGACCATTCCAAGGGTCTTGAGCAGTTCTTC; size: .; D: TRBD2; J: TRBJ2-1; V: TRBV18
CDR3: CASSQLYLKNTEAFF; DNA: TGCGCCAGCAGCCAATTATATCTTAAGAACACTGAAGCTTTCTTT; size: .; D: .; J: TRBJ1-1; V: TRBV4-3
CDR3: CASNLGQGEDTDTQYF; DNA: TGTGCCAGCAACCTCGGACAGGGAGAGGACACAGATACGCAGTATTTT; size: few; D: TRBD1; J: TRBJ2-3; V: TRBV7-9
CDR3: CASRTGASYEQYF; DNA: TGTGCCAGCAGGACAGGCGCCTCCTACGAGCAGTACTTC; size: .; D: .; J: TRBJ2-7; V: TRBV6-5
CDR3: CASSSMDRHNEQFF; DNA: TGCGCCAGCAGCTCAATGGACAGACATAATGAGCAGTTCTTC; size: few; D: .; J: TRBJ2-1; V: TRBV5-1
CDR3: CASCRRGSYEQYF; DNA: TGTGCCAGCTGTCGGAGAGGGTCCTACGAGCAGTACTTC; size: .; D: .; J: TRBJ2-7; V: TRBV5-6
CDR3: CASSPRQGQETQYF; DNA: TGTGCCAGCTCACCACGACAAGGCCAAGAGACCCAGTACTTC; size: .; D: .; J: TRBJ2-5; V: TRBV18
CDR3: CASSPSEGSYNEQFF; DNA: TGTGCCAGCAGCCCGTCGGAGGGCTCCTACAATGAGCAGTTCTTC; size: .; D: .; J: TRBJ2-1; V: TRBV7-9
CDR3: CATSRDRLAGGRDTQYF; DNA: TGTGCCACCAGCAGAGATCGACTAGCGGGAGGACGAGATACGCAGTATTTT; size: .; D: TRBD2; J: TRBJ2-3; V: TRBV15
CDR3: CASSNSSGANVLTF; DNA: TGTGCCAGCAGCAATTCTTCTGGGGCCAACGTCCTGACTTTC; size: .; D: .; J: TRBJ2-6; V: TRBV21-1
CDR3: CASSSGTASYGYTF; DNA: TGTGCCAGCAGCTCCGGGACAGCTTCCTATGGCTACACCTTC; size: .; D: TRBD1; J: TRBJ1-2; V: TRBV7-9
CDR3: CAWSVVPSGSYEQYF; DNA: TGTGCCTGGAGTGTCGTGCCTAGCGGGAGTTACGAGCAGTACTTC; size: .; D: TRBD2; J: TRBJ2-7; V: TRBV30
CDR3: CASSYSGSQETQYF; DNA: TGTGCCAGTAGCTACTCAGGGTCCCAAGAGACCCAGTACTTC; size: .; D: .; J: TRBJ2-5; V: TRBV19
CDR3: CASYRDGETQYF; DNA: TGTGCCAGCTACAGGGATGGGGAGACCCAGTACTTC; size: .; D: .; J: TRBJ2-5; V: TRBV2
CDR3: CAISEYTDTQYF; DNA: TGTGCCATTAGCGAATACACAGATACGCAGTATTTT; size: .; D: .; J: TRBJ2-3; V: TRBV10-3
CDR3: CASSPRGGSRNTQYF; DNA: TGTGCCAGCAGCCCCCGGGGGGGCTCGAGGAATACGCAGTATTTT; size: few; D: TRBD2; J: TRBJ2-3; V: TRBV11-2
CDR3: CASSQSGWQGEQFF; DNA: TGTGCCAGCAGCCAATCAGGTTGGCAGGGTGAGCAGTTCTTC; size: few; D: .; J: TRBJ2-1; V: TRBV16
CDR3: CASSLSGGSSEQFF; DNA: TGCGCCAGCAGTCTTAGCGGGGGAAGCAGTGAGCAGTTCTTC; size: .; D: TRBD2; J: TRBJ2-1; V: TRBV5-1
CDR3: CASSSVRANTGELFF; DNA: TGTGCCAGCTCAAGTGTCAGGGCCAACACCGGGGAGCTGTTTTTT; size: .; D: .; J: TRBJ2-2; V: TRBV11-2
CDR3: CASSYEDTRETQYF; DNA: TGTGCCAGCAGTTACGAAGACACCCGCGAGACCCAGTACTTC; size: few; D: .; J: TRBJ2-5; V: TRBV6-5
CDR3: CATSRRETGTNEQFF; DNA: TGTGCCACCAGCAGGAGGGAGACAGGGACGAATGAGCAGTTCTTC; size: .; D: TRBD1; J: TRBJ2-1; V: TRBV15
CDR3: CASSMDRVGNTEAFF; DNA: TGTGCCAGTAGTATGGACAGGGTAGGGAACACTGAAGCTTTCTTT; size: few; D: TRBD1; J: TRBJ1-1; V: TRBV19
CDR3: CASSPVPPDNSPLHF; DNA: TGTGCCAGCAGTCCCGTCCCACCAGATAATTCACCCCTCCACTTT; size: few; D: .; J: TRBJ1-6; V: TRBV27
CDR3: CASSEETDGPLHF; DNA: TGTGCCAGCAGTGAAGAAACAGATGGACCCCTCCACTTT; size: .; D: .; J: TRBJ1-6; V: TRBV2
CDR3: CASKTNRDEQFF; DNA: TGTGCCAGCAAAACAAACAGGGATGAGCAGTTCTTC; size: .; D: .; J: TRBJ2-1; V: TRBV28
CDR3: CASSFTSGQRGYTF; DNA: TGTGCCAGCAGCTTTACCTCCGGACAGCGTGGCTACACCTTC; size: .; D: .; J: TRBJ1-2; V: TRBV13
CDR3: CSATGSKQYF; DNA: TGCAGTGCTACGGGGTCAAAGCAGTACTTC; size: .; D: .; J: TRBJ2-7; V: TRBV20-1
CDR3: CASSPVADTQYF; DNA: TGTGCCAGCAGCCCCGTAGCAGATACGCAGTATTTT; size: few; D: .; J: TRBJ2-3; V: TRBV7-2
CDR3: CASSPRGGEVETQYF; DNA: TGTGCCAGTAGTCCTAGGGGGGGAGAGGTGGAGACCCAGTACTTC; size: .; D: .; J: TRBJ2-5; V: TRBV19
CDR3: CASSEYLAGGRDEQFF; DNA: TGTGCCAGCAGCGAATATCTAGCGGGAGGCAGGGATGAGCAGTTCTTC; size: few; D: TRBD2; J: TRBJ2-1; V: TRBV27
CDR3: CSAAGTEQYF; DNA: TGCAGTGCTGCGGGAACCGAGCAGTACTTC; size: few; D: .; J: TRBJ2-7; V: TRBV20-1
CDR3: CASSIDRATSGSGNEQFF; DNA: TGTGCCAGTAGTATAGATCGCGCGACTAGCGGGAGCGGCAATGAGCAGTTCTTC; size: .; D: TRBD2; J: TRBJ2-1; V: TRBV19
CDR3: CASSLGLAADIQYF; DNA: TGTGCCAGCAGCCTGGGACTAGCGGCGGACATTCAGTACTTC; size: few; D: TRBD2; J: TRBJ2-4; V: TRBV5-4
CDR3: CASSRGGTYNEQFF; DNA: TGTGCCAGCAGCCGGGGGGGGACCTACAATGAGCAGTTCTTC; size: .; D: TRBD2; J: TRBJ2-1; V: TRBV7-9
CDR3: CASNHTGLAGVCEQYF; DNA: TGCGCCAGCAACCATACCGGACTAGCGGGAGTGTGCGAGCAGTACTTC; size: .; D: TRBD2; J: TRBJ2-7; V: TRBV5-1
CDR3: CASSTLRTYNEQFF; DNA: TGTGCCAGCAGTACTCTGAGGACCTACAATGAGCAGTTCTTC; size: few; D: .; J: TRBJ2-1; V: TRBV7-2
CDR3: CASSFRPPRIGTEAFF; DNA: TGTGCCAGCAGCTTCCGACCCCCCAGGATAGGCACTGAAGCTTTCTTT; size: .; D: .; J: TRBJ1-1; V: TRBV5-6
CDR3: CAWSSVPGLLSYGYTF; DNA: TGTGCCTGGAGTAGCGTTCCGGGACTGCTTTCCTATGGCTACACCTTC; size: .; D: .; J: TRBJ1-2; V: TRBV30
CDR3: CASSLGSGQTGELFF; DNA: TGTGCCAGCAGCTTAGGGTCAGGGCAGACCGGGGAGCTGTTTTTT; size: few; D: .; J: TRBJ2-2; V: TRBV7-2
CDR3: CASSLPGNYGYTF; DNA: TGTGCCAGCAGCTTGCCGGGGAACTATGGCTACACCTTC; size: few; D: .; J: TRBJ1-2; V: TRBV5-4
CDR3: CASSTTGDTGELFF; DNA: TGTGCCAGCAGCACGACAGGGGACACCGGGGAGCTGTTTTTT; size: few; D: TRBD1; J: TRBJ2-2; V: TRBV5-4